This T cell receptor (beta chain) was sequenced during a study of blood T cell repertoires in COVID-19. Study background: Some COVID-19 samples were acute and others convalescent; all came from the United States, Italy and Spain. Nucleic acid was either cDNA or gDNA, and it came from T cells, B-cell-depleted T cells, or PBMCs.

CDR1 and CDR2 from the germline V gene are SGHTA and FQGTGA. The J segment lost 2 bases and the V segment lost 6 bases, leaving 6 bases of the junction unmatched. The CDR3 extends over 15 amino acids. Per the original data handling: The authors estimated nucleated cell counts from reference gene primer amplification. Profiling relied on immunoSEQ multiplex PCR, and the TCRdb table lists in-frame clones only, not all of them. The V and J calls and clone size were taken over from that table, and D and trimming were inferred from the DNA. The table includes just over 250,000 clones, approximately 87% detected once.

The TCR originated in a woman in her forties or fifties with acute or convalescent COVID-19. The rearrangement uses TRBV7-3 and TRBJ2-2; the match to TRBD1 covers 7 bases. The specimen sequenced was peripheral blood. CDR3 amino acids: CASSSGTANTGELFF. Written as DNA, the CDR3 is TGTGCCAGCAGTTCTGGGACAGCCAACACCGGGGAGCTGTTTTTT.